The text below deals with one TCR beta chain. This entry is derived from a study of blood T cell repertoires in COVID-19. Study-level information: Spain, Italy and the United States supplied samples that represented acute and convalescent COVID-19. PBMCs, B-cell-depleted T cells, or T cells provided the cDNA or gDNA that made up the material.

Looked up from germline, CDR1 is DFQATT and CDR2 is SNEGSKA (reference sequence). Trimming pared 7 bases from V and 8 bases from J, leaving 14 bases between. The CDR3 has 11 residues. In the original processing: Amplifying reference gene primers gave estimates of nucleated cell counts. Profiled with immunoSEQ multiplex PCR; TCRdb holds only in-frame clones, not every one. The V and J calls and clone size are taken from that table; D and trimming were inferred from the DNA. The table has roughly 120,000 clones, 85% seen once. Sequencing input: peripheral blood. This rearrangement joins TRBV20-1 to TRBJ1-2; no clear D. This receptor was taken from a human donor in a cohort sampled during active COVID-19. CDR3 protein: CSVPSDGGYTF. The CDR3 region has the DNA TGCAGTGTCCCTTCCGACGGGGGCTACACCTTC.